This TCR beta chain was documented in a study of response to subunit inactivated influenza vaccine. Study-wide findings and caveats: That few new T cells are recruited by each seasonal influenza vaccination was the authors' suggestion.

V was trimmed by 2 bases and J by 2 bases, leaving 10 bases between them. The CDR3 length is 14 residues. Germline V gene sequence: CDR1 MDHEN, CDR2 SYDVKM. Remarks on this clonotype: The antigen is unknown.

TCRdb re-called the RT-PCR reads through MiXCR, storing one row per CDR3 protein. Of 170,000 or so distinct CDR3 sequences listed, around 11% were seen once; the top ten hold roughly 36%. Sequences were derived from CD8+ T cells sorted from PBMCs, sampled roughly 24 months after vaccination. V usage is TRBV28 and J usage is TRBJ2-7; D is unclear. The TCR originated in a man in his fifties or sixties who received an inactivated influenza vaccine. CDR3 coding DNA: TGTGCCAGCAGTTTAATGCGCACCACCTACGAGCAGTACTTC. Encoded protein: CASSLMRTTYEQYF.